This paragraph covers one T cell receptor beta chain sequence. The source of the sample is a study of somatic mutations in cytotoxic T cells in rheumatoid arthritis. The data were produced by immunoSEQ multiplex PCR, yet TCRdb's version contains in-frame clones alone and is incomplete. The repertoire holds thousands of clones, with roughly 80% as singletons. CDR3 length: 15 amino acids. V gave up 4 bases and J gave up 1 base, with 14 bases separating them. Germline CDR1 reads SGDLS; CDR2 reads YYNGEE. The clonotype comes from a woman aged 70-85 years with rheumatoid arthritis. The sequences come from CD8+ T cells sorted from blood, collected at a follow-up visit. The V call is TRBV9, the J call TRBJ2-5; the D gene could be TRBD1 or TRBD2 (6 bases each). CDR3 DNA sequence: TGTGCCAGCAGCCCGACTGGGGGGCTCCAAGAGACCCAGTACTTC. Amino acids: CASSPTGGLQETQYF.